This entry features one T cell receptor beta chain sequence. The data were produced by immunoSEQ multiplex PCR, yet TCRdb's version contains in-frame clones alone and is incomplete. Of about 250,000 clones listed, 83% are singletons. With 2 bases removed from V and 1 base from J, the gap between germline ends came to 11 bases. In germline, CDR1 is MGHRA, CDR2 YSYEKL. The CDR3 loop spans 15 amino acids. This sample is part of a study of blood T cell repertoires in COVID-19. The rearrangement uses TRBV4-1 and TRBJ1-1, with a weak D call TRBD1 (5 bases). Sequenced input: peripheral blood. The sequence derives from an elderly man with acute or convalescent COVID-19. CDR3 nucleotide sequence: TGCGCCAGCAGCCAACAACGCGGGGGGAACACTGAAGCTTTCTTT. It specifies CASSQQRGGNTEAFF.